This T cell receptor beta chain is from a study of blood T cell repertoires in COVID-19. The overall study: COVID-19 samples collected from the United States, Italy and Spain covered acute and convalescent phases. Sources were T cells, B-cell-depleted T cells, or PBMCs; the material itself was cDNA or gDNA.

The CDR3 spans 13 residues. V was pared by 5 bases and J by 8 bases, with 13 bases between. Germline V gene lookup returns CDR1 SGHTA and CDR2 FQGNSA. In the original processing: Reference gene primer amplification gave estimated nucleated cell counts. Profiling relied on immunoSEQ multiplex PCR, and the TCRdb table lists in-frame clones only, not all of them. V and J calls and clone size are those listed in that table; D and trimming were worked out from the DNA. Of approximately 70,000 clones listed, about nine tenths are singletons. Material for sequencing was peripheral blood. The receptor's source is a man between 45 and 60 years old with active COVID-19. The rearrangement joins TRBV7-2 to TRBJ2-1, with a tentative D call TRBD2 (5 bases). In DNA form, the CDR3 reads TGTGCCAGCAGCCCTTACGGGAATGATGAGCAGTTCTTC. Amino acid sequence: CASSPYGNDEQFF.